The clone carrying this TCR beta chain appeared once. The antigen is undetermined. The data stem from a study of OX40 agonist ivuxolimab in advanced cancers. Study-level information: A male proportion of about 84% was recorded, with mean age roughly 60 years and range roughly 23 to 79.

Produced via immunoSEQ multiplex PCR; TCRdb's table is partial and in-frame only. This table has around 150,000 clones, about 92% appearing once. General observations from the study: Among the least clonally expanded were partial responders at 0.1-3.0 mg/kg. What antigens the expanded peripheral T cells recognized was never established. The mean number of expanded clones was higher in CD8+ T cells than in CD4+.

Between the trimmed V and J ends, which lost 1 base and 3 bases, there was a span of 10 bases. Per germline, CDR1 LGHNA and CDR2 YNFKEQ. This CDR3 is 15 amino acids long. The sequencing used CD4+ or CD8+ T cells sorted from blood, collected in a trial of the OX40 agonist ivuxolimab. This clonotype was sampled from an adult with an advanced solid tumor such as melanoma, head and neck, liver or kidney cancer. The chain links TRBV4-2 to TRBJ1-5; TRBD1 might be the D (5 bases). The CDR3 protein is CASSQVEGANQPQHF. The CDR3, as DNA: TGTGCCAGCAGCCAAGTGGAAGGGGCCAATCAGCCCCAGCATTTT.